The T cell receptor beta chain described here comes from a study of spatial heterogeneity in lung cancer. Specified time point: sample taken at primary tumor resection. TCRs were sequenced from unsorted whole RNA of tumor, nontumor lung or PBMC. TCRdb reanalysed the 5' RACE reads using MiXCR and keeps one entry per CDR3 protein. The sample holds roughly 7,000 distinct CDR3 sequences; around 15% are singletons and the top ten take 9.8%. General study results and limits: Of the expanded TCRs, ubiquitous and regional counts tracked the counts of ubiquitous and regional nonsynonymous mutations, respectively. Mutation tallies in tumors tracked expanded intratumoral alpha and beta TCR counts. Alpha chains reached an estimated coverage of approximately 6.5% of tumor T cells, and beta chains approximately 14%.

The table lists this clonotype with a few counts. No antigen is known for it. CDR1 and CDR2 (germline): MNHEY, SVGAGI. The V end was cut by 8 bases, the J end by 2 bases, with 11 bases between. The CDR3 length is 13 residues. The rearrangement links TRBV6-5 to TRBJ2-3; maybe TRBD2 (5 bases). Material: lung tumor tissue, obtained at surgery. This TCR was recovered from a male donor with early-stage non-small cell lung cancer. Here the CDR3 reads CASSAELTDTQYF. The CDR3 DNA is TGTGCCAGCTCAGCGGAACTCACAGATACGCAGTATTTT.